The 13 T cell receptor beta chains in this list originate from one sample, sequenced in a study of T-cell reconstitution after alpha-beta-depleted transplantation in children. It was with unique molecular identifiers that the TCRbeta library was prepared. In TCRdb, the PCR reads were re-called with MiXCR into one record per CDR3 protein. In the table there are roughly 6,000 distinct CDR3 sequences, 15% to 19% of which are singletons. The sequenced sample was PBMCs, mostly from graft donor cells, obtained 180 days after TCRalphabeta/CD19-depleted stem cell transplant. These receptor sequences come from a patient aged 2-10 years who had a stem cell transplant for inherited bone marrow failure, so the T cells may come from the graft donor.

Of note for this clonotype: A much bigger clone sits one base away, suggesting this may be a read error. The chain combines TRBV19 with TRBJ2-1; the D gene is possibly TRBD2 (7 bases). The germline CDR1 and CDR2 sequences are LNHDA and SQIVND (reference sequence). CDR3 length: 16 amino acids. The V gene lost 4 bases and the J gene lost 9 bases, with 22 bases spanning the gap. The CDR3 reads CASSTGGGGDVTEQFF. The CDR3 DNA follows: TGTGCCAGTAGTACAGGTGGGGGGGGCGATGTTACTGAGCAGTTCTTC.

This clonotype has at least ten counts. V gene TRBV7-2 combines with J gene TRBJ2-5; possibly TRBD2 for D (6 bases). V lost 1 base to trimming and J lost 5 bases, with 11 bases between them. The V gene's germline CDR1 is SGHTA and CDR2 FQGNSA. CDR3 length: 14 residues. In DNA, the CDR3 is TGTGCCAGCAGCTTAGACGGGAGCAGTGAGACCCAGTACTTC. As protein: CASSLDGSSETQYF.

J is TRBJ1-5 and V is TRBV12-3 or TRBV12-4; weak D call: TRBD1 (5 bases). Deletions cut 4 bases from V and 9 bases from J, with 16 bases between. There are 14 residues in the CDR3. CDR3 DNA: TGTGCCAGCAGTTACGGAGGGGCAAGGAGGCCCCAGCATTTT. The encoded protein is CASSYGGARRPQHF.

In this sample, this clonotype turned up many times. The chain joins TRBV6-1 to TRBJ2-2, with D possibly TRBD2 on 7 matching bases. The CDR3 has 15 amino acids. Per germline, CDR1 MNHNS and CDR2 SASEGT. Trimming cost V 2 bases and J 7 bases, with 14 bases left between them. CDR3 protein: CASSEYGGLSGELFF. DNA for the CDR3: TGTGCCAGCAGTGAATACGGGGGGCTTAGCGGGGAGCTGTTTTTT.

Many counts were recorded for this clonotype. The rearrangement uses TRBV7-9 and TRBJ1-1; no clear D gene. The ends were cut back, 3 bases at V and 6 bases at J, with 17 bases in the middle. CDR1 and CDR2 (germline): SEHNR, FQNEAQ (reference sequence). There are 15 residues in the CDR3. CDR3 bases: TGTGCCAGCAGCTTTCAGGTAACCCGCGTAGCTGAAGCTTTCTTT. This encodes CASSFQVTRVAEAFF.

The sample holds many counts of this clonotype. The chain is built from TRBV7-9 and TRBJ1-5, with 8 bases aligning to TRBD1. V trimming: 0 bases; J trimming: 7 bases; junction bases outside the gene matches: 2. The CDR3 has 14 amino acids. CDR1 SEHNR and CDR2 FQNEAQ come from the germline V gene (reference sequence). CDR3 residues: CASSLATGEQPQHF. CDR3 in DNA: TGTGCCAGCAGCTTAGCGACAGGGGAGCAGCCCCAGCATTTT. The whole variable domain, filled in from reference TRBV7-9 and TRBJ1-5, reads DTGVSQNPRHKITKRGQNVTFRCDPISEHNRLYWYRQTLGQGPEFLTYFQNEAQLEKSRLLSDRFSAERPKGSFSTLEIQRTEQGDSAMYLCASSLATGEQPQHFGDGTRLSIL.

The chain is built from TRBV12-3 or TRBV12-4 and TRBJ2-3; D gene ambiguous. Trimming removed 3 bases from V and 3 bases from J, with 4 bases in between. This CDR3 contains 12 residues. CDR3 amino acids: CASSFVTDTQYF. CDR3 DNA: TGTGCCAGCAGTTTTGTGACAGATACGCAGTATTTT.

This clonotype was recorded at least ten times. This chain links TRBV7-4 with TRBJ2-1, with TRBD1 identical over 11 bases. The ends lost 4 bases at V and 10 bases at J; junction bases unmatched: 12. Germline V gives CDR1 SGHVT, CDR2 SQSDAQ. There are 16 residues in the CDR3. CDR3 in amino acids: CASSSARGTGGEEQFF. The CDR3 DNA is TGTGCCAGCAGCTCCGCGCGAGGGACAGGGGGAGAAGAGCAGTTCTTC. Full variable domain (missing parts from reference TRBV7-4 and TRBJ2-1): GAGVSQSPRYKVAKRGRDVALRCDSISGHVTLYWYRQTLGQGSEVLTYSQSDAQRDKSGRPSGRFSAERPERSVSTLKIQRTEQGDSAVYLCASSSARGTGGEEQFFGPGTRLTVL.

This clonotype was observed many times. CDR3 sequence: CASSLWTGWGYNEQFF. DNA for the CDR3: TGTGCCAGCAGCCTCTGGACAGGGTGGGGATACAATGAGCAGTTCTTC. The rearrangement joins TRBV3-1 to TRBJ2-1; TRBD1 matches at 8 bases. Germline V gives CDR1 LGHDT, CDR2 YNNKEL (reference sequence). The CDR3 extends over 16 amino acids. J lost 4 bases, V lost 4 bases, and 9 bases had no gene match.

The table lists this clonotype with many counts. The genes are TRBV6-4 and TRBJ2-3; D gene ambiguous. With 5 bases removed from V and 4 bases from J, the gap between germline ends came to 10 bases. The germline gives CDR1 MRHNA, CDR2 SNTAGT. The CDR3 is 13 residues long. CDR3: CASSPTRADTQYF. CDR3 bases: TGTGCCAGCAGTCCCACCCGGGCAGATACGCAGTATTTT.

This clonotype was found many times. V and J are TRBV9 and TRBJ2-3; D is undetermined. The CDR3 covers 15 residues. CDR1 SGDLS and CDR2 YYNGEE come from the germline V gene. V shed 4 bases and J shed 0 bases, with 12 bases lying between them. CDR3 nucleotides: TGTGCCAGCAGCAGACGGGCGCCGAGCACAGATACGCAGTATTTT. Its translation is CASSRRAPSTDTQYF.

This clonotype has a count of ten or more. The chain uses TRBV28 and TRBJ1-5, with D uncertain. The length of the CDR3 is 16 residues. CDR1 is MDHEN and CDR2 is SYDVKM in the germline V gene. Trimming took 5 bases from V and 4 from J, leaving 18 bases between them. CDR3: CASSPSFRGANQPQHF. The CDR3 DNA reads TGTGCCAGCAGTCCGTCCTTCCGAGGCGCTAATCAGCCCCAGCATTTT.

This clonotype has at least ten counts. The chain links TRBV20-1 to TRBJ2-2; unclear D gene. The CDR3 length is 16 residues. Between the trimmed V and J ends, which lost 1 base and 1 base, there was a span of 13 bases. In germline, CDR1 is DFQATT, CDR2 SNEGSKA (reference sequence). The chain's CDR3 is CSARALRWRNTGELFF. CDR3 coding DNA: TGCAGTGCTAGAGCCCTGCGATGGAGGAACACCGGGGAGCTGTTTTTT.